Each of the 3 T cell receptor beta chains below was sequenced from the same sample in a study of T cell repertoires in cytomegalovirus infection. These receptors' antigens are unknown. TCRdb redid the calling of the reads with MiXCR, one entry per CDR3 protein. The sample lists tens of thousands of distinct CDR3 sequences; roughly a quarter were seen once. Material: CD8+ T cells from cultured PBMCs, obtained from culture after CMV antigen stimulation. These receptors were collected from a human donor in good health (CMV status not recorded). Some clones in this sample may be carry-over from other donors' samples.

This clonotype was observed at least ten times. The chain joins TRBV19 to TRBJ2-7, with D possibly being TRBD1 (5 bases). The V end lost 5 bases, the J end lost 0 bases, and 8 bases lay between the germline ends. The CDR3 is 13 amino acids. The V gene's germline CDR1 is LNHDA and CDR2 SQIVND (reference sequence). CDR3 nucleotides: TGTGCCAGTAGTGGGGCAGTCTCCTACGAGCAGTACTTC. Its protein is CASSGAVSYEQYF.

V gene TRBV3-1 combines with J gene TRBJ2-7; TRBD1 might be the D (5 bases). The V gene's germline CDR1 is LGHDT and CDR2 YNNKEL (reference sequence). The CDR3 spans 16 residues. The V end lost 4 bases, the J end lost 0 bases, and 16 bases lay between the germline ends. As DNA, the CDR3 is TGTGCCAGCAGCCCCTTTCAAGGGGAAGGCTCCTACGAGCAGTACTTC. It specifies CASSPFQGEGSYEQYF.

This clonotype was counted at least ten times. The chain links TRBV2 to TRBJ1-3, with D unclear. V gave up 1 base and J gave up 0 bases, with 16 bases separating them. CDR1 SNHLY and CDR2 FYNNEI come from the germline V gene. The CDR3 is 18 amino acids. The CDR3 DNA sequence: TGTGCCAGCAGTGAAGGAGAAGATAAACATAGCTCTGGAAACACCATATATTTT. Translated: CASSEGEDKHSSGNTIYF.